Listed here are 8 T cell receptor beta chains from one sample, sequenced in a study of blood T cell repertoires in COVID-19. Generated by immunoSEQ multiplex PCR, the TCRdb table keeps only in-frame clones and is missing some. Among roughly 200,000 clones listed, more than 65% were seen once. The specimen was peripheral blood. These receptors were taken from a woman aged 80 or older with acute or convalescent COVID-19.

The CDR3 nucleotides are TGCGCCAGCAGCCCGGGACAGGGGCCTGACACTGAAGCTTTCTTT. Protein product: CASSPGQGPDTEAFF. The chain employs TRBV5-1 and TRBJ1-1, with TRBD1 matching over 10 bases. The germline CDR1 and CDR2 sequences are SGHRS and YFSETQ. Losses at the gene ends were 4 bases for V and 3 bases for J; bases not matched to a gene: 6. The CDR3 runs to 15 residues. Using reference TRBV5-1 and TRBJ1-1 for the parts outside the CDR3, the full variable domain is KAGVTQTPRYLIKTRGQQVTLSCSPISGHRSVSWYQQTPGQGLQFLFEYFSETQRNKGNFPGRFSGRQFSNSRSEMNVSTLELGDSALYLCASSPGQGPDTEAFFGQGTRLTVV.

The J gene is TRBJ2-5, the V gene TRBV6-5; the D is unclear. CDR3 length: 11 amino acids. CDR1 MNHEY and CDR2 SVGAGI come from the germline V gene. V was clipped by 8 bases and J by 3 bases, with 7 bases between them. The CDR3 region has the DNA TGTGCCAGCGCCAGCGAAGAGACCCAGTACTTC. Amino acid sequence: CASASEETQYF.

The DNA of the CDR3 is TGTGCCAGTAGTTGGGGACAGGGTACCGGGGAGCTGTTTTTT. Amino acids: CASSWGQGTGELFF. The chain carries TRBV19 and TRBJ2-2; 9 positions match TRBD1. In germline, CDR1 is LNHDA, CDR2 SQIVND (reference sequence). The length of the CDR3 is 14 residues. V dropped 5 bases and J dropped 5; count of bases not matched to a gene: 3.

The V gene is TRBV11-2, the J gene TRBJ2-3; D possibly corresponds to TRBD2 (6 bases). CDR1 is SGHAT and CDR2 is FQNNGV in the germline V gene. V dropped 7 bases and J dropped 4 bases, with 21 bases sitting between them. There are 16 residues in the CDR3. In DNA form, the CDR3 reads TGTGCCAGCAAGAGCCAGGTGGGGGGTCGGGCAGATACGCAGTATTTT. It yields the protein CASKSQVGGRADTQYF.

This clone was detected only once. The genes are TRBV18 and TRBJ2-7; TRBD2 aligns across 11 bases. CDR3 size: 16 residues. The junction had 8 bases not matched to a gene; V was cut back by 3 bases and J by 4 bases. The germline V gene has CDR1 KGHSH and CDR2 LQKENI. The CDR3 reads CASSPIPGLADYEQYF. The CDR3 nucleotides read TGTGCCAGCTCACCCATCCCGGGACTAGCGGATTACGAGCAGTACTTC. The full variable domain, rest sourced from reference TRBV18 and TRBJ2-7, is NAGVMQNPRHLVRRRGQEARLRCSPMKGHSHVYWYRQLPEEGLKFMVYLQKENIIDESGMPKERFSAEFPKEGPSILRIQQVVRGDSAAYFCASSPIPGLADYEQYFGPGTRLTVT.

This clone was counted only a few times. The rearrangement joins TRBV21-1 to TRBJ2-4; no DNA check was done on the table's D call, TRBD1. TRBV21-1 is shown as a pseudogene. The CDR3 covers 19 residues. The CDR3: CASSKVGTGGCLTKNIQYF. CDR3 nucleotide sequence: TGTGCCAGCAGCAAAGTGGGGACAGGGGGCTGCTTAACCAAAAACATTCAGTACTTC.

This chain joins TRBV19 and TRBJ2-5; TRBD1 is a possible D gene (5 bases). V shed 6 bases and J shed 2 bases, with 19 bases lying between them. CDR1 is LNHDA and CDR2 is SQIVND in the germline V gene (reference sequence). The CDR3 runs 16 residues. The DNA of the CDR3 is TGTGCCAGTAGACCCCAGGGTTTTAGCCCTCAAGAGACCCAGTACTTC. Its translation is CASRPQGFSPQETQYF.

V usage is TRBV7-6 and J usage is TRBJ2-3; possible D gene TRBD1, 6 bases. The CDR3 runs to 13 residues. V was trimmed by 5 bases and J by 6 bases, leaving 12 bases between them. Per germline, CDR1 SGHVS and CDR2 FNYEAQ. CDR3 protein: CASSNAGADTQYF. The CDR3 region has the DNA TGTGCCAGCAGCAATGCAGGGGCGGATACGCAGTATTTT.